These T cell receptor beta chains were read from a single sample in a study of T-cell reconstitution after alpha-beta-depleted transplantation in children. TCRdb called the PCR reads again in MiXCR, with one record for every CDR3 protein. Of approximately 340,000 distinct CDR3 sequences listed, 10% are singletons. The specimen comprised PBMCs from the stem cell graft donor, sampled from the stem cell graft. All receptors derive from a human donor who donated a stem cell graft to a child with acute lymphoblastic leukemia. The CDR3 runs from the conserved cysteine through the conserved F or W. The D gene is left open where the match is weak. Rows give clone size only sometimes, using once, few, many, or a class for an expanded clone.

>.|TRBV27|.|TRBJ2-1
TGTGCCAGCAGTTTCTCAGGGGTTTCCTACAATGAGCAGTTCTTC
CASSFSGVSYNEQFF
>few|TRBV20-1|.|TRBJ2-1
TGCAGTGTAGATCGTACTAGCTCCTACAATGAGCAGTTCTTC
CSVDRTSSYNEQFF
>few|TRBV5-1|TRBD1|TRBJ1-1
TGCGCCAGCAGCCCCTTCGACAGGGACACTGAAGCTTTCTTT
CASSPFDRDTEAFF
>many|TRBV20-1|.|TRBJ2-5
TGCAGTGCTAGAAGACAGTGGGGAACGGAAGAGACCCAGTACTTC
CSARRQWGTEETQYF
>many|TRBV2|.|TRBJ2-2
TGTGCCAGCAGTGACGGGTACACCGGGGAGCTGTTTTTT
CASSDGYTGELFF
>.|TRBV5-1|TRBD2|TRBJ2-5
TGCGCCAGCAGCCCCAGGATCGGCGGGAGTTCGGAGACCCAGTACTTC
CASSPRIGGSSETQYF
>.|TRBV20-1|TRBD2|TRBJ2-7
TGCAGTGCTAGAGGCCCTAGCGGGCACCACGAGCAGTACTTC
CSARGPSGHHEQYF
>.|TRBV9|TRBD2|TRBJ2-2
TGTGCCAGCAGCGTTTCGGGGGGGCCCACCGGGGAGCTGTTTTTT
CASSVSGGPTGELFF
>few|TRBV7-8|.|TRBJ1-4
TGTGCCAGCAGCTTTACAGGGAGAACTAATGAAAAACTGTTTTTT
CASSFTGRTNEKLFF
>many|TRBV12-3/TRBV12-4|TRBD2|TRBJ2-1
TGTGCCAGCAGTGTGGGACTAGCGGGAGCGGTTGATGAGCAGTTCTTC
CASSVGLAGAVDEQFF
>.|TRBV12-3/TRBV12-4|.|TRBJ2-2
TGTGCCAGCACCTTGTTTGGGCAGCTGTTTTTT
CASTLFGQLFF
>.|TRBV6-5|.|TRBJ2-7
TGTGCCAGCAGTTACTCGACGGGGCAGTACTACGAGCAGTACTTC
CASSYSTGQYYEQYF
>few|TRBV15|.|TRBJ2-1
TGTGCCACCAGCAGTCTTCATGAGCAGTTCTTC
CATSSLHEQFF
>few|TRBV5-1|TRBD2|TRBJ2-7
TGCGCCAGCAGCGGGATAGCGGGAGGTCCTACCTACGAGCAGTACTTC
CASSGIAGGPTYEQYF
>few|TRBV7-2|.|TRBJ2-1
TGTGCCAGCAGCCCGGCGGGACATCTCAATGAGCAGTTCTTC
CASSPAGHLNEQFF
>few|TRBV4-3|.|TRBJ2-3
TGCGCCAGCAGCCAAGATTCCGGCAGACCCACAGATACGCAGTATTTT
CASSQDSGRPTDTQYF
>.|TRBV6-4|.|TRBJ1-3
TGTGCCAGCTCGGACGGAATGAACTCTGGAAACACCATATATTTT
CASSDGMNSGNTIYF
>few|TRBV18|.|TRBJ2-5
TGTGCCAGCTCGCGGGAAAGGGAAGAGACCCAGTACTTC
CASSREREETQYF
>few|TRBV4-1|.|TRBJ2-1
TGCGCCAGCAGCCCGGACAGCTCCTACAATGAGCAGTTCTTC
CASSPDSSYNEQFF
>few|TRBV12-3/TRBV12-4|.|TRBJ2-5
TGTGCCAGCAGTACGGGAGTCAGGGGGACCCAGTACTTC
CASSTGVRGTQYF
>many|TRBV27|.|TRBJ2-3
TGTGCCAGCAGTTTATATCCAGGCAGTCAGGTCGCAGATACGCAGTATTTT
CASSLYPGSQVADTQYF
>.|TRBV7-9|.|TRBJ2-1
TGTGCCAGCAGCCAAACTAGATCCAATGAGCAGTTCTTC
CASSQTRSNEQFF
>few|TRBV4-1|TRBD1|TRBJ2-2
TGCGCCAGCAGCCTTCAGGGGGCGCCGAACACCGGGGAGCTGTTTTTT
CASSLQGAPNTGELFF
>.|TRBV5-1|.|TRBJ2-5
TGCGCCAGCAGCTCCGAATCTAGCAGACAAGAGACCCAGTACTTC
CASSSESSRQETQYF
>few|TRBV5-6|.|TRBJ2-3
TGTGCCAGCAGCTTGGTGGGGGGAAACACAGATACGCAGTATTTT
CASSLVGGNTDTQYF
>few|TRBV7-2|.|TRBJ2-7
TGTGCCAGCAGCGGGCGGACTGGGTACGAGCAGTACTTC
CASSGRTGYEQYF
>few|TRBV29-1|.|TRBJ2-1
TGCAGCGGCAACTTTATAGACAATGAGCAGTTCTTC
CSGNFIDNEQFF
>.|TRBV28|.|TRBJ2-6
TGTGCCAGCAGTTCGACCCGAGCCGCTGGGGCCAACGTCCTGACTTTC
CASSSTRAAGANVLTF
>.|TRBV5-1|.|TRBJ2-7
TGCGCCAGCAGCTTGGCCCAGGGGAGCACCTACGAGCAGTACTTC
CASSLAQGSTYEQYF
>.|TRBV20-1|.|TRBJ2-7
TGCAGTGCTAGAGACCACGACGGAGGCTACGAGCAGTACTTC
CSARDHDGGYEQYF
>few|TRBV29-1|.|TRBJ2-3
TGCAGCGTTACTCAGGGCACCGCAGATACGCAGTATTTT
CSVTQGTADTQYF
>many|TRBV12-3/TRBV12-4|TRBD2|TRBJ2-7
TGTGCCAGCAGTTTCAACCGGGGGGGAGAGCAGTACTTC
CASSFNRGGEQYF
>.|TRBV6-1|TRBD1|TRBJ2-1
TGTGCCAGCAGTGGTGCAGGGGGCAATGAGCAGTTCTTC
CASSGAGGNEQFF
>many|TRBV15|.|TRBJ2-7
TGTGCCACCACGAGGCCCGGGGTATACGAGCAGTACTTC
CATTRPGVYEQYF
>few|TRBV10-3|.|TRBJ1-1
TGTGCCATCAGTGATTATACCCGCAGAAGGGCGAACACTGAAGCTTTCTTT
CAISDYTRRRANTEAFF
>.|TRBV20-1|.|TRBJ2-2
TGCAGTGCTAGAATTCAGGGCCTGAACACCGGGGAGCTGTTTTTT
CSARIQGLNTGELFF
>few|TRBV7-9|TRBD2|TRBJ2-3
TGTGCCAGCAGCTCGGGACTAGGGATCAACACAGATACGCAGTATTTT
CASSSGLGINTDTQYF
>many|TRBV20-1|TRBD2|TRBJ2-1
TGCAGTGCTAGACTCCGCGGGACTAGCGGAAATGAGCAGTTCTTC
CSARLRGTSGNEQFF
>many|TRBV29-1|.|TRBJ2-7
TGCAGCGTTGTCGGTCGGTTTGCCTACGAGCAGTACTTC
CSVVGRFAYEQYF
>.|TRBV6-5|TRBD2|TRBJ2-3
TGTGCCAGCAGTTACTGGATAGCGGGAGTGGATACGCAGTATTTT
CASSYWIAGVDTQYF
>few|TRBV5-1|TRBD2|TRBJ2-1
TGCGCCAGCAGCTTGGACACTAGCGGATCCTCCTACAATGAGCAGTTCTTC
CASSLDTSGSSYNEQFF
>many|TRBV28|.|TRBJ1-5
TGTGCCAGCAGTTTAAGGGATTCGGATCAGCCCCAGCATTTT
CASSLRDSDQPQHF
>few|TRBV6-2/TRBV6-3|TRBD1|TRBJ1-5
TGTGCCAGCAGCTCCCGGGACAGGGGCAATCAGCCCCAGCATTTT
CASSSRDRGNQPQHF
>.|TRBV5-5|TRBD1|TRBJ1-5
TGTGCCAGCAGCACGACAGGGTCCAGCAATCAGCCCCAGCATTTT
CASSTTGSSNQPQHF
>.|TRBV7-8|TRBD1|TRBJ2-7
TGTGCCAGCAGCCCGATGACAGGGGATAGCGAGCAGTACTTC
CASSPMTGDSEQYF
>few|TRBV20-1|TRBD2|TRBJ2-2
TGCAGTGCTAGAGACCCACTAGCGGGGGGATTCACCGGGGAGCTGTTTTTT
CSARDPLAGGFTGELFF
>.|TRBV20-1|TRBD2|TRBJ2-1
TGCAGTGCTCCGGGACTAGCGGGAGCTTATGAGCAGTTCTTC
CSAPGLAGAYEQFF
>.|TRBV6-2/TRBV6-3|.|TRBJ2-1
TGTGCCAGCAAATACGACAATGAGCAGTTCTTC
CASKYDNEQFF
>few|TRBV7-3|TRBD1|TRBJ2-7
TGTGCCAGCAGCTCTGACGGGACAGGGTCCTACGAGCAGTACTTC
CASSSDGTGSYEQYF
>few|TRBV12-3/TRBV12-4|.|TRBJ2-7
TGTGCCAGCAGTTTGGGGCAGGGTGTTGACTACGAGCAGTACTTC
CASSLGQGVDYEQYF
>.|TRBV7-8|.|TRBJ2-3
TGTGCCAGCAGCTTAGCGCTCGAGACTCTTAGCACAGATACGCAGTATTTT
CASSLALETLSTDTQYF
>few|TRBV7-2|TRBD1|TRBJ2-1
TGTGCCAGCAGTTCACAGGGGGCATTATACAATGAGCAGTTCTTC
CASSSQGALYNEQFF
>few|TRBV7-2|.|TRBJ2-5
TGTGCCAGCAGCCTCAGGGGTGAGGGACAGACCCAGTACTTC
CASSLRGEGQTQYF
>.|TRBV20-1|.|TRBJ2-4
TGCAGTGCTCCAGACAGGCGTCGAAACATTCAGTACTTC
CSAPDRRRNIQYF
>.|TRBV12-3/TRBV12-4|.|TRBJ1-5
TGTGCCAGCAGTGTTGGGGGAGAACAGCCCCAGCATTTT
CASSVGGEQPQHF
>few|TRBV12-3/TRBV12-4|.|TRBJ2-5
TGTGCCAGCAGTCGGGGGTTTTTGGAGACCCAGTACTTC
CASSRGFLETQYF
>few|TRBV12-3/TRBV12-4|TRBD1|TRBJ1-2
TGTGCCAGCAGGGAGGGGACAGTCTATGGCTACACCTTC
CASREGTVYGYTF
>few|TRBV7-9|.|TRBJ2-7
TGTGCCAGCAGCCCGAGGGGTGACGGGACCTACGAGCAGTACTTC
CASSPRGDGTYEQYF
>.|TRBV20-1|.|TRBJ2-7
TGCAGTGCTAGACGACTACTAGGAACCTACGAGCAGTACTTC
CSARRLLGTYEQYF
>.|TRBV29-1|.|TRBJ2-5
TGCAGCGTTGAAGAGATGATTGGACAGCCCCAGTACTTC
CSVEEMIGQPQYF